Sequencing of this T cell receptor beta chain was carried out in a study of vaccination and CD4 T cells after COVID-19. Study-level information: Convalescent cases consisted of six males and four females, of whom two were Hispanic. Blood was drawn a median around 72 days post second dose, range 14 to 241. Spike peptides, overlapping and drawn from SARS-CoV-2, HCoV-NL63, HCoV-OC43 and HCoV-229E, were used to stimulate cells. The study's findings and limits: Spike mono-reactivity was evident in 304 of the 307 vaccine-specific clones derived from convalescent patients.

The CDR3 is made up of 16 amino acids. Trimming cost V 8 bases and J 6 bases, with 23 bases left between them. Documented treatment: roughly 10-day PBMC culture with coronavirus spike peptide pools or control peptides (ViraFEST assay). Cultured CD4+ T cell DNA was sequenced using the Oncomine TCR Beta short-read assay. MiXCR was run by TCRdb on the PCR reads, yielding one entry per CDR3 protein. The sample lists under 20,000 distinct CDR3 sequences, about 45% seen once, with about 3% in the top ten. Notes on this clonotype: The antigen is not known.

The chain carries TRBV12-3 or TRBV12-4 and TRBJ2-1; TRBD1 is a possible D gene (6 bases). The material was CD4+ T cells from blood, cultured in vitro, obtained after SARS-CoV-2 vaccination. The receptor was isolated from a human donor who had recovered from COVID-19. DNA of the CDR3: TGTGCCAGCGTCCAGGGGCGGGCAGGGGTAGGCAATGAGCAGTTCTTC. Its protein product is CASVQGRAGVGNEQFF.